This TCR beta chain is drawn from a study of T cell responses to AZD1222 COVID-19 vaccine. The study's findings and limits: An increase in Spike-specific TCR breadth and depth was observed after two AZD1222 doses.

Some clones are missing from TCRdb's copy, which holds only in-frame ones; the method was immunoSEQ multiplex PCR. The top ten clones hold approximately 4% of a sample with 150,000 to 200,000 clones, more than 80% of them seen once. This clone was counted a few times. Its specificity is not known. Germline V gives CDR1 SNHLY, CDR2 FYNNEI. The CDR3 totals 13 residues. Trimming took 7 bases from V and 9 from J, leaving 16 bases between them. The starting material was peripheral blood, obtained on day 0 of AZD1222 vaccination. The clonotype originates from an adult in good health. The V call is TRBV2, the J call TRBJ1-5; D call uncertain. CDR3: CASNQAPGGPQHF. The CDR3 nucleotides read TGTGCCAGCAATCAGGCCCCCGGTGGGCCCCAGCATTTT.